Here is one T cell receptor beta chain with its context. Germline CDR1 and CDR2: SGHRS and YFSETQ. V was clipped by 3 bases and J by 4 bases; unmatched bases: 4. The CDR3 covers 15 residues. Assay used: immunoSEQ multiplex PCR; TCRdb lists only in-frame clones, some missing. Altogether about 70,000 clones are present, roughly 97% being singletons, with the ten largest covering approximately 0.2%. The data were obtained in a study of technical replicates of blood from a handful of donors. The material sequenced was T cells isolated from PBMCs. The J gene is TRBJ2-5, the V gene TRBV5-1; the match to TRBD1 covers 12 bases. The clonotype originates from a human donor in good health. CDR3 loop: CASSSGTGGRETQYF. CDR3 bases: TGCGCCAGCAGCTCAGGGACAGGGGGCCGAGAGACCCAGTACTTC.